This T cell receptor (beta chain) was retrieved from a study of shared T cell receptors in the human thymus. CDR3 length: 16 amino acids. Germline V CDR1 and CDR2: SEHNR, FQNEAQ (reference sequence). V lost 1 base to trimming and J lost 0 bases, with 10 bases between them. Sequenced by immunoSEQ multiplex PCR; TCRdb stores in-frame clones only, minus some. The table has approximately 660,000 clones, 88% seen once. Another study also made use of these data, one on human thymus T cells. That source adds: Thymic tissue was derived from resections collected during corrective heart surgery. Thymic and blood repertoires appeared to carry a bias in their V and J gene usage.

This chain uses TRBV7-9 with TRBJ1-5; D unclear. The sequence came from a boy in the first two years of life with a congenital heart defect. Material: thymocytes. The CDR3 region has the DNA TGTGCCAGCAGCTTAGGGCCACTAGATAGCAATCAGCCCCAGCATTTT. This codes for CASSLGPLDSNQPQHF.